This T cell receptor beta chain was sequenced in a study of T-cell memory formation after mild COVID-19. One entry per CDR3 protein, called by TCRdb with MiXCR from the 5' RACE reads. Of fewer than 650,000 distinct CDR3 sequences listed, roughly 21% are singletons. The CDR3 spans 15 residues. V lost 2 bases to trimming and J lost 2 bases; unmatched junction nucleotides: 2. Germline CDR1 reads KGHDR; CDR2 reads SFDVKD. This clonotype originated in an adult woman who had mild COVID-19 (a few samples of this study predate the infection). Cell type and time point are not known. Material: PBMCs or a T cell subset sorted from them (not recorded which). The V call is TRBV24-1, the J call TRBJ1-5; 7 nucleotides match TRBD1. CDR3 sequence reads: CATSDSRGGNQPQHF. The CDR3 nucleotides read TGTGCCACCAGTGATTCCAGGGGGGGCAATCAGCCCCAGCATTTT.